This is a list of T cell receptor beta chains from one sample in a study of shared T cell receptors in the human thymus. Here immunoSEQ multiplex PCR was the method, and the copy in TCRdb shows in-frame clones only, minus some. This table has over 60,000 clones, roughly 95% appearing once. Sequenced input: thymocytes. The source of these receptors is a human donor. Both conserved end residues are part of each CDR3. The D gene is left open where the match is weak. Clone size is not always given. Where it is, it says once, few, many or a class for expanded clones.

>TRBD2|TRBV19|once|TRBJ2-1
TGTGCCAGTAGTATGCAGCGGGGGGGCCGGAGGTACCCCAATGAGCAGTTCTTC
CASSMQRGGRRYPNEQFF
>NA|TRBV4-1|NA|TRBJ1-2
TGCGCCAGCAGCCAAGAAAATCAGGACGCCGATAACTATGGCTACACCTTC
CASSQENQDADNYGYTF
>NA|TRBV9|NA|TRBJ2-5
TGTGCCAGCAGCGATACCCACGAGACCCAGTACTTC
CASSDTHETQYF
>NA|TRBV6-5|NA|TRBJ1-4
TGTGCCAGCAGTTTGGCAGGCGGGCTAAATGAAAAACTGTTTTTT
CASSLAGGLNEKLFF
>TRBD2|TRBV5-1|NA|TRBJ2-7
TGCGCCAGCAGCGACGGACTAGCGGGGGGCATCTACGAGCAGTACTTC
CASSDGLAGGIYEQYF
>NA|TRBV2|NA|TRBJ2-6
TGTGCCAGTTCAACCGCCCCTCCTTCTGGGGCCAACGTCCTGACTTTC
CASSTAPPSGANVLTF
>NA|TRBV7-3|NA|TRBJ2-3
TGTGCCAGCAGCCGGACTCCTGAGCCAACAGATACGCAGTATTTT
CASSRTPEPTDTQYF
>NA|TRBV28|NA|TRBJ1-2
TGTGCCAGCAGTTTTCCGGACAGTTACTCGTTCCGAGGCTACACCTTC
CASSFPDSYSFRGYTF
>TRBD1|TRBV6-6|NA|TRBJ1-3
TGTGCCAGCAGTTCGGACAGGGTCCCCTCTGGAAACACCATATATTTT
CASSSDRVPSGNTIYF
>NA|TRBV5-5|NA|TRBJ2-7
TGTGCCAGCAGCTGTGAACAATGGACGCAGGCCTCGACCTACGAGCAGTACTTC
CASSCEQWTQASTYEQYF
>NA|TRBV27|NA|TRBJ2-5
TGTGCCAGCAGTACTGGCCCCCAAGAGACCCAGTACTTC
CASSTGPQETQYF
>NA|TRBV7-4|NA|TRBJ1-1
TGTGCCAGCAGCCGCACGCCATCCAAGAACACTGAAGCTTTCTTT
CASSRTPSKNTEAFF
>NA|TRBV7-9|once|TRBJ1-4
TGTGCCAGCAGGTCCGGGCCAGTCGCAAAACTGTTTTTT
CASRSGPVAKLFF
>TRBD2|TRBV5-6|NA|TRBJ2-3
TGTGCCAGCAGCTCGGGACTACCTAGCACAGATACGCAGTATTTT
CASSSGLPSTDTQYF
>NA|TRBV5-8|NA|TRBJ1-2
TGTGCCAGCAGCCCGGTAGGAGGGAGTAACTATGGCTACACCTTC
CASSPVGGSNYGYTF
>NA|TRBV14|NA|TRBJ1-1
TGTGCCAGCAGCCAAGATCGAACCAGGGGTTTGAACACTGAAGCTTTCTTT
CASSQDRTRGLNTEAFF
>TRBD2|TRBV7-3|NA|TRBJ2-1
TGTGCCAGCAGCCAACGGGAGGGTAGCGTTAGGTCTAGCTCCTACAATGAGCAGTTCTTC
CASSQREGSVRSSSYNEQFF
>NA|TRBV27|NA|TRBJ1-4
TGTGCCAGCAGTTTCCGCCCCCGACCTTCAACTAATGAAAAACTGTTTTTT
CASSFRPRPSTNEKLFF
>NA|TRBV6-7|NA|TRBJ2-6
TGTGCCAGCAGTGCAATGCAGCGTTTACAAAGTCGGGCCAACGTCCTGACTTTC
CASSAMQRLQSRANVLTF
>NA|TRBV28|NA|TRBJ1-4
TGTGCCAGCAGTCCGGAAAAACCGACCAGGGGTGATGAAAAACTGTTTTTT
CASSPEKPTRGDEKLFF
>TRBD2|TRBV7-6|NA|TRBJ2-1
TGTGCCAGCTCCTGGGGCGAGCGGGGAATAAATGAGCAGTTCTTC
CASSWGERGINEQFF
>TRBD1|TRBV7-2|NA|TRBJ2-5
TGTGCCAGCACCCCCCAAGACAGGGATGGAGAGACCCAGTACTTC
CASTPQDRDGETQYF
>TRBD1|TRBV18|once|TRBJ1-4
TGTGCCAGCTCACGGGAAGGACAGGGGACCCCAACTAATGAAAAACTGTTTTTT
CASSREGQGTPTNEKLFF
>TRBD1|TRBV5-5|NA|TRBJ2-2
TGTGCCAGCAGAGAATGGACAGGGAACACCGGGGAGCTGTTTTTT
CASREWTGNTGELFF
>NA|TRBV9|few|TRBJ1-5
TGTGCCAGCAGCGTAGATCCTGGTCAGCCCCAGCATTTT
CASSVDPGQPQHF
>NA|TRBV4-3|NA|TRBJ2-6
TGCGCCAGCAGCCAAAAGGGACATCCCGGGGATGGGGCCAACGTCCTGACTTTC
CASSQKGHPGDGANVLTF
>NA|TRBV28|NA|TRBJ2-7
TGTGCCAGCACCGTATGGGGGCAGGGGGGAACCTACGAGCAGTACTTC
CASTVWGQGGTYEQYF
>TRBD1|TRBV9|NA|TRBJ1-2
TGTGCCAGCAGCGCACTCATCAGGACAGGGATTAACTATGGCTACACCTTC
CASSALIRTGINYGYTF
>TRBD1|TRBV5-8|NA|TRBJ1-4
TGTGCCAGCAGCTTGGCCGAGACCGGGACAGGGAGTGAAAAACTGTTTTTT
CASSLAETGTGSEKLFF
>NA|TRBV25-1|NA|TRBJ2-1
TGTGCCAGCAGTGAACCCTATCACCACAATGAGCAGTTCTTC
CASSEPYHHNEQFF
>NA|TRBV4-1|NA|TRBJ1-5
TGCGCCAGCAGCCAAGATCTCGGCAGGGGAAAGGACGATCAGCCCCAGCATTTT
CASSQDLGRGKDDQPQHF
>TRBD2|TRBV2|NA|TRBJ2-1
TGTGCCAGCAGCGTTCTAGCGGGGGGGCGAAATGAGCAGTTCTTC
CASSVLAGGRNEQFF
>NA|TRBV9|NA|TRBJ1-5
TGTGCCAGCGGCCCCCACAGGGATAGCAATCAGCCCCAGCATTTT
CASGPHRDSNQPQHF
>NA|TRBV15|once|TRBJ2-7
TGTGCCACCAGCACCCCTTCAGGCGGGCCAAGCACCTACGAGCAGTACTTC
CATSTPSGGPSTYEQYF
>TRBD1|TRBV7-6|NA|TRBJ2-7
TGTGCCAGCAGTCACACGGGCAGGGGGAACGAGCAGTACTTC
CASSHTGRGNEQYF
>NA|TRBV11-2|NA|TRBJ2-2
TGTGCCAGCATCAAATGGGTCCAAACCGGGGAGCTGTTTTTT
CASIKWVQTGELFF
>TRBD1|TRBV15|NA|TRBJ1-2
TGTGCCACCAGCAGAGATCGTCCAGGGGGAATCTATGGCTACACCTTC
CATSRDRPGGIYGYTF
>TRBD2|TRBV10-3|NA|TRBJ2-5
TGTGCCATCAGTCGACTTCTTAGCGGGGAAGAAACGGGAGAGACCCAGTACTTC
CAISRLLSGEETGETQYF
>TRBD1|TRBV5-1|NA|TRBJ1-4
TGCGCCAGCAGCTTGGCAGCGCAGGGGGTAGATGCAACTAATGAAAAACTGTTTTTT
CASSLAAQGVDATNEKLFF
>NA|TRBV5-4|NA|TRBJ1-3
TGTGCCAGCAGCTTGACGCAGGGTCCTAGCTCTGGAAACACCATATATTTT
CASSLTQGPSSGNTIYF
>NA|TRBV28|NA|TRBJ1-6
TGTGCCAGCTCAGCCCCCAGGGGTAATTCACCCCTCCACTTT
CASSAPRGNSPLHF
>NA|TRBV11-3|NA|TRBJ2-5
TGTGCCAGCAGCTTAGTTGGTCCGGTCCAAGAGACCCAGTACTTC
CASSLVGPVQETQYF
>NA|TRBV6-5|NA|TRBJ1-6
TGTGCCAGCAGTTATGGGGGGCGCGTAAATTCACCCCTCCACTTT
CASSYGGRVNSPLHF
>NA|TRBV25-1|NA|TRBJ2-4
TGTGCCAGCAGTCAGTCTTCCCGGGAGTACTTC
CASSQSSREYF
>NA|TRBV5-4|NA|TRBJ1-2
TGTGCCAGCAGCCATCCCACAGGCGGCTACACCTTC
CASSHPTGGYTF
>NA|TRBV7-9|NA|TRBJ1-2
TGTGCCAGCAGCTTTTTGCCCTCGGAGGGAGCTCGCGGCTACACCTTC
CASSFLPSEGARGYTF
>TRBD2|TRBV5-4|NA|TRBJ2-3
TGTGCCAGCAGCTTTAACAGGGAGCGGGGGGCCACGGGAGATACGCAGTATTTT
CASSFNRERGATGDTQYF
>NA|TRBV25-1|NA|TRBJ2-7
TGTGCCAGCCGTGGGATTAAGATCTACGAGCAGTACTTC
CASRGIKIYEQYF
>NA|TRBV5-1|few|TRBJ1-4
TGCGCCAGCAGCTGGGGACACAGTAATGAAAAACTGTTTTTT
CASSWGHSNEKLFF
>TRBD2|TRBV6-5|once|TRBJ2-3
TGTGCCAGCAGTCCCCGGGGGGGAAGCACAGATACGCAGTATTTT
CASSPRGGSTDTQYF
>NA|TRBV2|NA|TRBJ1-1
TGTGCCAGCATATGGGACCCTCTATTCCAGGGTGAAGCTTTCTTT
CASIWDPLFQGEAFF
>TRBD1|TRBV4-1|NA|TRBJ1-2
TGCGCCAGCAGCCAAGAGACTGGACAGGACGGCTACACCTTC
CASSQETGQDGYTF
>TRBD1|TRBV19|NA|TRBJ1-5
TGTGCCAGTACCCGCCGTCCCCGGGACAGGGGGCATCAGCCCCAGCATTTT
CASTRRPRDRGHQPQHF
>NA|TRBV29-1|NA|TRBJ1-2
TGCAGCGTTGAAGACGAAGACGAGGACTATGGCTACACCTTC
CSVEDEDEDYGYTF
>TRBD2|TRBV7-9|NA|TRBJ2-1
TGTGCCAGCAGCTCAAAGACTAGCGGGGGGACTTCGGAGCAGTTCTTC
CASSSKTSGGTSEQFF
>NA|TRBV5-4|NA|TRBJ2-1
TGTGCCAGCAGCTTGGATTACAACAGGGCCAACAATGAGCAGTTCTTC
CASSLDYNRANNEQFF